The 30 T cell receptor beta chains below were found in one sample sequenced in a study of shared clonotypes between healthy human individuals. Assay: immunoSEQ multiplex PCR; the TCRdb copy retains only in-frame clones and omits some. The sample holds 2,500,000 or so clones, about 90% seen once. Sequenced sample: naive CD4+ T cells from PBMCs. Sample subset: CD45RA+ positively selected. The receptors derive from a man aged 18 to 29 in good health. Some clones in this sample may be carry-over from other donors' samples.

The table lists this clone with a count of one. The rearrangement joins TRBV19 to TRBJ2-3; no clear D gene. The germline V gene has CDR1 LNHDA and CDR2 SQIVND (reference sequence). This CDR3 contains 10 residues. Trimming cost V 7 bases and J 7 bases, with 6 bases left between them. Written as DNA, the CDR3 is TGTGCCAGTATTTCGAATACGCAGTATTTT. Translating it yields CASISNTQYF.

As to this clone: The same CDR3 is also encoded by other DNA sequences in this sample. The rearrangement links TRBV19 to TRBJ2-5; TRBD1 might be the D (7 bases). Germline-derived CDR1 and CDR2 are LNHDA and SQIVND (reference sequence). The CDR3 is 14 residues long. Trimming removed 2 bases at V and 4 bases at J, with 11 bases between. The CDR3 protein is CASSISGGRETQYF. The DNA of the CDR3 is TGTGCCAGTAGTATATCAGGGGGGAGAGAGACCCAGTACTTC. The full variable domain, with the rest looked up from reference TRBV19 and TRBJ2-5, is DGGITQSPKYLFRKEGQNVTLSCEQNLNHDAMYWYRQDPGQGLRLIYYSQIVNDFQKGDIAEGYSVSREKKESFPLTVTSAQKNPTAFYLCASSISGGRETQYFGPGTRLLVL.

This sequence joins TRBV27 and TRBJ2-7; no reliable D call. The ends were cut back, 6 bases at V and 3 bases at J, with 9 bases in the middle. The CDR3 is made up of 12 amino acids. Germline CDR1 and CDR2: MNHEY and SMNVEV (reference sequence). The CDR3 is CASSPGYYEQYF. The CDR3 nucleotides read TGTGCCAGCAGCCCGGGTTACTACGAGCAGTACTTC.

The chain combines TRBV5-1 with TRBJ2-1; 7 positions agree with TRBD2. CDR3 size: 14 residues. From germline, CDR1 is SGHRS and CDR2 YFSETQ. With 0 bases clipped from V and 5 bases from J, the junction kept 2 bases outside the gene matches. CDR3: CASSLDTSDNEQFF. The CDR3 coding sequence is TGCGCCAGCAGCTTGGATACTAGCGACAATGAGCAGTTCTTC.

CDR3 sequence reads: CASSLGSSGANVLTF. The CDR3 DNA is TGTGCCAGCAGCTTAGGGAGCTCTGGGGCCAACGTCCTGACTTTC. The rearrangement links TRBV11-2 to TRBJ2-6; D gene uncertain. This CDR3 is built from 15 residues. The V and J ends lost 1 base and 0 bases respectively, with 4 bases between them. The germline V gene has CDR1 SGHAT and CDR2 FQNNGV. Filled out from reference TRBV11-2 and TRBJ2-6, the complete variable domain reads EAGVAQSPRYKIIEKRQSVAFWCNPISGHATLYWYQQILGQGPKLLIQFQNNGVVDDSQLPKDRFSAERLKGVDSTLKIQPAKLEDSAVYLCASSLGSSGANVLTFGAGSRLTVL.

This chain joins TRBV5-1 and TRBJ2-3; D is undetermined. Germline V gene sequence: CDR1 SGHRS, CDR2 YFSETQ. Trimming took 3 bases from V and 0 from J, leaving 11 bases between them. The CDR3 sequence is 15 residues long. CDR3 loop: CASSSLVTSTDTQYF. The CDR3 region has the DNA TGCGCCAGCAGCTCCCTGGTGACTAGCACAGATACGCAGTATTTT.

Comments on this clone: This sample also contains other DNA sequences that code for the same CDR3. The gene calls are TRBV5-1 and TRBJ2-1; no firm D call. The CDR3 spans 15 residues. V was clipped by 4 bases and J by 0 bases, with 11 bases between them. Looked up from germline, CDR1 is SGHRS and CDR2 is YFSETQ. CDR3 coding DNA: TGCGCCAGCAGCCTTGGGTCTAGCTCCTACAATGAGCAGTTCTTC. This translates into CASSLGSSSYNEQFF.

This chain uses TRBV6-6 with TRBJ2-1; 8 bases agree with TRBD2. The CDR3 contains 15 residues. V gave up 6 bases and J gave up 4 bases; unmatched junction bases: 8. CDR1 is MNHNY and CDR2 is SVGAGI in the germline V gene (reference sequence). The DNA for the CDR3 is TGTGCCAGCAGAGAAACTAGCGGAACATACAATGAGCAGTTCTTC. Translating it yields CASRETSGTYNEQFF.

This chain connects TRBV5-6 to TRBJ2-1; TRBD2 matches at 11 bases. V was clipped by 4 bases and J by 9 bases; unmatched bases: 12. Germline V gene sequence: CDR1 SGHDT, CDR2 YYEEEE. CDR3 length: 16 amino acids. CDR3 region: CASSQIVAGGPGEQFF. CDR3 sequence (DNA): TGTGCCAGCAGCCAGATCGTAGCGGGAGGGCCGGGTGAGCAGTTCTTC.

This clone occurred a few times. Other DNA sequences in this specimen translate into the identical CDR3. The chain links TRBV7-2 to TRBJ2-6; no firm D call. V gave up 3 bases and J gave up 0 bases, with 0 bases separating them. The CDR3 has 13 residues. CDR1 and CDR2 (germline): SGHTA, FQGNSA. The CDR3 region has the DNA TGTGCCAGCAGCTTCTCTGGGGCCAACGTCCTGACTTTC. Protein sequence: CASSFSGANVLTF.

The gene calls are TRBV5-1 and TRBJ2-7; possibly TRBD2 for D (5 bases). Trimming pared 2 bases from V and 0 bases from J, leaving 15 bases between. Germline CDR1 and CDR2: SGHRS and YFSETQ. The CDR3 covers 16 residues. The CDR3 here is CASSLTPGTTSYEQYF. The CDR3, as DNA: TGCGCCAGCAGCTTAACTCCGGGAACTACCTCCTACGAGCAGTACTTC.

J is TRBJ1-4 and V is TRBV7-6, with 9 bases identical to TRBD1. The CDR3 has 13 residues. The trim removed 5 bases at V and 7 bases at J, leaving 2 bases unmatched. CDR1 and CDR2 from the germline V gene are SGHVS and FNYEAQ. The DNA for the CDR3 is TGTGCCAGCAGCATGACAGGGGGTGAAAAACTGTTTTTT. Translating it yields CASSMTGGEKLFF.

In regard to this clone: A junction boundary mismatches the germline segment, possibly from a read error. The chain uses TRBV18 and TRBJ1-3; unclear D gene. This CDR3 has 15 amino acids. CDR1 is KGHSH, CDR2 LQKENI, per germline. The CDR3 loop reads CANSDPQRVGNTIYF. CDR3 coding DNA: TGTGCCAACTCAGACCCACAGAGAGTGGGAAACACCATATATTTT.

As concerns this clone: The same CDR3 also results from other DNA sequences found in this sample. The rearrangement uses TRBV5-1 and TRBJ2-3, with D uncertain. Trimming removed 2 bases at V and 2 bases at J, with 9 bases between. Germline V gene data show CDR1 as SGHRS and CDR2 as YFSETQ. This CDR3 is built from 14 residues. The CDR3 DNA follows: TGCGCCAGCAGCTTCGGCACAATCACAGATACGCAGTATTTT. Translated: CASSFGTITDTQYF.

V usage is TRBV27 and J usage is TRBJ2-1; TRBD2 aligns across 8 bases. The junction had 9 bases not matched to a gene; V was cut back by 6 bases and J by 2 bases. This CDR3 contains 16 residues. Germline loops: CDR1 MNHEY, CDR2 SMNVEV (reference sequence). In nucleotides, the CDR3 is TGTGCCAGCAGCACGCGGGAGGCTAGCCCCTACAATGAGCAGTTCTTC. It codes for CASSTREASPYNEQFF.

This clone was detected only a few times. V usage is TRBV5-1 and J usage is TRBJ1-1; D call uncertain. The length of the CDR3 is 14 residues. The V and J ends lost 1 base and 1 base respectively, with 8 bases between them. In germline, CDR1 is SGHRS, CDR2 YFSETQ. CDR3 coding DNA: TGCGCCAGCAGCTTGATAGGCACGAACACTGAAGCTTTCTTT. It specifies CASSLIGTNTEAFF.

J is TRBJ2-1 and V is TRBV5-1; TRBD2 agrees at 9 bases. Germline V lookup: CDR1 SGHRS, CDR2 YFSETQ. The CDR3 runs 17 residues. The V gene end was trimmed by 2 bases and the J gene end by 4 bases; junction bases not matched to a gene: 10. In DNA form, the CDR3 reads TGCGCCAGCAGCTTCTCGCCGGAGCGGGGGGCGTACAATGAGCAGTTCTTC. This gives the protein CASSFSPERGAYNEQFF.

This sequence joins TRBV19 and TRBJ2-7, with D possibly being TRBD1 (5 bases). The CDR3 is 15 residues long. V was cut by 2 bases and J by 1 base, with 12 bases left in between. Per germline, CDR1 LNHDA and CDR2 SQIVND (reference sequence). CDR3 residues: CASSIWQGSSYEQYF. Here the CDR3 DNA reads TGTGCCAGTAGTATATGGCAGGGATCGTCCTACGAGCAGTACTTC.

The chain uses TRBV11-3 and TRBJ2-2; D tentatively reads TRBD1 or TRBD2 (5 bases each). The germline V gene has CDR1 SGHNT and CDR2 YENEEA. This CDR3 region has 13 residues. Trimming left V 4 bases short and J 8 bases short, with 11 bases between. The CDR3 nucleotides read TGTGCCAGCAGCTCCGGGACGAGGGGGGAGCTGTTTTTT. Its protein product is CASSSGTRGELFF.

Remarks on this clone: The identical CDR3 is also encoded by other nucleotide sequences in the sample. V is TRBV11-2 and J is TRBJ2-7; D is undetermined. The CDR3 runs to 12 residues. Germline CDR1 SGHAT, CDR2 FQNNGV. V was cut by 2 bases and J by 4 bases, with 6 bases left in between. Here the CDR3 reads CASSLSGYEQYF. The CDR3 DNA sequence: TGTGCCAGCAGCTTATCCGGGTACGAGCAGTACTTC.

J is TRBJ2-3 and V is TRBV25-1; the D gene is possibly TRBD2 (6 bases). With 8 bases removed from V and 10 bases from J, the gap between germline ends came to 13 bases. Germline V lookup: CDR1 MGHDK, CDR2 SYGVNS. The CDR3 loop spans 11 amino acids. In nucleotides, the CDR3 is TGTGCCAGCGGGGGGACTGTGGCGCAGTATTTT. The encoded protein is CASGGTVAQYF.

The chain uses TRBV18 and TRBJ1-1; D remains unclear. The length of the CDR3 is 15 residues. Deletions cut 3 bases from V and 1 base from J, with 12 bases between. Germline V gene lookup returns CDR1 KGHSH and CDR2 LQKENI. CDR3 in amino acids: CASSPLVRQNTEAFF. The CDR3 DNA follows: TGTGCCAGCTCACCCTTGGTCCGACAGAACACTGAAGCTTTCTTT. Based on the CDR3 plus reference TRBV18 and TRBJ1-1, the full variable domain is NAGVMQNPRHLVRRRGQEARLRCSPMKGHSHVYWYRQLPEEGLKFMVYLQKENIIDESGMPKERFSAEFPKEGPSILRIQQVVRGDSAAYFCASSPLVRQNTEAFFGQGTRLTVV.

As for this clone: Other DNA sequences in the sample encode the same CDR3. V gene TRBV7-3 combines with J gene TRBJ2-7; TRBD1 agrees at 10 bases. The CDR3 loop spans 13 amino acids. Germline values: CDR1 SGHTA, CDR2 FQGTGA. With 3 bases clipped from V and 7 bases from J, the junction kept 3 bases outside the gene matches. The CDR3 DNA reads TGTGCCAGCAGCTTCGGACAGGGGGGAGAGCAGTACTTC. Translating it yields CASSFGQGGEQYF.

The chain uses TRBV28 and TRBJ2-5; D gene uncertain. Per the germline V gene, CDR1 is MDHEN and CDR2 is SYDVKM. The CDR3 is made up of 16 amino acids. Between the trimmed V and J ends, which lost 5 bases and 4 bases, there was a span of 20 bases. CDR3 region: CASSKFSLGIPETQYF. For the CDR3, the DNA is TGTGCCAGCAGTAAGTTTTCCCTTGGGATTCCAGAGACCCAGTACTTC. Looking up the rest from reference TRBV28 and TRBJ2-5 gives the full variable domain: DVKVTQSSRYLVKRTGEKVFLECVQDMDHENMFWYRQDPGLGLRLIYFSYDVKMKEKGDIPEGYSVSREKKERFSLILESASTNQTSMYLCASSKFSLGIPETQYFGPGTRLLVL.

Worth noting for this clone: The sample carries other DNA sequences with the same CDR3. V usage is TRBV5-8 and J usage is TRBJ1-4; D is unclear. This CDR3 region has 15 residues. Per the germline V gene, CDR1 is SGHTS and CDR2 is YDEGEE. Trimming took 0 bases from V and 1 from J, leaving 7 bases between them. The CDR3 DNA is TGTGCCAGCAGCTTGGCGGGCGGAACTAATGAAAAACTGTTTTTT. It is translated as CASSLAGGTNEKLFF.

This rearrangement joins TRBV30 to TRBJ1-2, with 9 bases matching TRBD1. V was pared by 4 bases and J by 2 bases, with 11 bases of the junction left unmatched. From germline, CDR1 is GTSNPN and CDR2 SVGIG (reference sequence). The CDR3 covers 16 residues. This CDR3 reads CAWKGQGSGKNYGYTF. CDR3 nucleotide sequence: TGTGCCTGGAAGGGACAGGGTAGTGGTAAGAACTATGGCTACACCTTC.

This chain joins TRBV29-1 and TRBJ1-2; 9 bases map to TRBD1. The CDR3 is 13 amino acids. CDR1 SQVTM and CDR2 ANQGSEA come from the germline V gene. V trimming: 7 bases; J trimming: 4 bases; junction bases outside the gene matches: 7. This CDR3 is CSGGWDRAYGYTF. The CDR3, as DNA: TGCAGCGGAGGGTGGGACAGGGCCTATGGCTACACCTTC.

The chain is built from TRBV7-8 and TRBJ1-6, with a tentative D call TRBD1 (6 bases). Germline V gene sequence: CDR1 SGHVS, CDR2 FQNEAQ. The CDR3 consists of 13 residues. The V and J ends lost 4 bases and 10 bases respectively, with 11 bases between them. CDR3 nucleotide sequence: TGTGCCAGCAGCTCGACAGGAATATCACCCCTCCACTTT. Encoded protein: CASSSTGISPLHF.

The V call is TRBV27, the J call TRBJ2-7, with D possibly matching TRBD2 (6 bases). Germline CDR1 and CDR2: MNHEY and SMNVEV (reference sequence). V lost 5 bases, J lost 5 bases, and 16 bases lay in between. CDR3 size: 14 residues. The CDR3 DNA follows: TGTGCCAGCAGTACTCGGGCCGGGAGAGACGAGCAGTACTTC. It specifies CASSTRAGRDEQYF.

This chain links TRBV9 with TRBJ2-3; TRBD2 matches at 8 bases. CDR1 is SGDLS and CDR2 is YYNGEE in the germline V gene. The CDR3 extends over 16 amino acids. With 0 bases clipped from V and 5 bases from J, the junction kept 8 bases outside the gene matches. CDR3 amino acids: CASSVEPAGVLDTQYF. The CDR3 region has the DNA TGTGCCAGCAGCGTAGAGCCAGCGGGAGTCCTAGATACGCAGTATTTT.